Here is one T cell receptor beta chain with its context. The sample originates from a study of radiation and T cells in renal cell carcinoma. V was pared by 6 bases and J by 7 bases, with 6 bases of the junction left unmatched. This CDR3 comprises 14 residues. Germline V gene lookup returns CDR1 LNHDA and CDR2 SQIVND (reference sequence). Profiling relied on immunoSEQ multiplex PCR, and the TCRdb table lists in-frame clones only, not all of them. The data hold about 130,000 clones, with about 88% observed a single time. Time point indicated: baseline pretreatment blood. Treatment denoted: 15 Gy SBRT to primary tumor, nephrectomy 4 weeks later. This renal cell carcinoma was of the clear cell type.

The chain uses TRBV19 and TRBJ1-6, with 7 bases that match TRBD1. The sequencing here drew on blood, taken from a patient whose treatment included radiotherapy and nephrectomy. The sequence was collected from a woman aged 45 to 65 with renal cell carcinoma. Here the CDR3 DNA reads TGTGCCAGTAGAACGGACAGGACCAATTCACCCCTCCACTTT. Protein sequence: CASRTDRTNSPLHF.